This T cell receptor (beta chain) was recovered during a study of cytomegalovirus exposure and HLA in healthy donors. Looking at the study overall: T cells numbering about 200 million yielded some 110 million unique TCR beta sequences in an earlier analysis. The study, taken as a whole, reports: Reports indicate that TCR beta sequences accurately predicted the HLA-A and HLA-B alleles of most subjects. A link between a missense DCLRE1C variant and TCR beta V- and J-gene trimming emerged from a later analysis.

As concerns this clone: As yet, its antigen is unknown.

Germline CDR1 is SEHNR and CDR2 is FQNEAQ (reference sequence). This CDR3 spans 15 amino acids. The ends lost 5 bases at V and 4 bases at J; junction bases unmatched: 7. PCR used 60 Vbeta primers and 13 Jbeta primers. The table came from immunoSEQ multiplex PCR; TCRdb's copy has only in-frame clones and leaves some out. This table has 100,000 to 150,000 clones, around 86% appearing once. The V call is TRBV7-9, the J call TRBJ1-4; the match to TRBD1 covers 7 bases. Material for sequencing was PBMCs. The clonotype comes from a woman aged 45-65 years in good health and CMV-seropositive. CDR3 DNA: TGTGCCAGCAGCCCCGGGACAGCTGTTAATGAAAAACTGTTTTTT. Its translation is CASSPGTAVNEKLFF.